What follows are 27 T cell receptor beta chains derived from one specimen sequenced in a study of T cells after yellow fever vaccination. TCRdb reprocessed the 5' RACE reads with MiXCR, giving one entry per CDR3 protein. The sample shows about 360,000 distinct CDR3 sequences, 6.2% of them seen only once. This specimen was PBMCs, taken 5 days after the yellow fever booster vaccination. These receptor sequences come from a man younger than 40 who received the YFV17D yellow fever vaccine.

Ten or more counts support this clonotype. This chain connects TRBV3-1 to TRBJ2-5; 7 bases align to TRBD1. Trimming at V came to 4 bases and at J to 4 bases, leaving 9 bases not matched to a gene. The germline CDR1 and CDR2 sequences are LGHDT and YNNKEL (reference sequence). The CDR3 consists of 15 residues. The CDR3, as DNA: TGTGCCAGCAGCCTAGGGGGCGGAAGGCGAGAGACCCAGTACTTC. Its translation is CASSLGGGRRETQYF.

The rearrangement joins TRBV5-6 to TRBJ2-1; the D gene is possibly TRBD2 (6 bases). With 4 bases removed from V and 11 bases from J, the gap between germline ends came to 16 bases. CDR1 and CDR2 (germline): SGHDT, YYEEEE. The CDR3 length is 13 residues. As DNA, the CDR3 is TGTGCCAGCAGCCTCAAGGCGGGGCATAAGCAGTTCTTC. Translation gives CASSLKAGHKQFF.

This clonotype was seen repeatedly, ten times or more. The V gene is TRBV20-1, the J gene TRBJ2-5; unclear D gene. The germline V gene encodes CDR1 DFQATT and CDR2 SNEGSKA (reference sequence). Trimming shortened V by 4 bases and J by 5 bases, and 17 bases separated the two germline ends. The CDR3 sequence is 14 residues long. CDR3 region: CSAMGRDVGETQYF. The CDR3 bases are TGCAGTGCTATGGGTCGAGACGTTGGGGAGACCCAGTACTTC.

The chain has TRBV5-5 and TRBJ2-1; a weak D match, TRBD1 (5 bases). Germline V lookup: CDR1 SGHKS, CDR2 YYEKEE (reference sequence). The CDR3 has 16 amino acids. Deletions cut 3 bases from V and 6 bases from J, with 19 bases between. The CDR3 nucleotides are TGTGCCAGCAGCTCATCAGGGAAAGAGTGGTTCAATGAGCAGTTCTTC. This encodes CASSSSGKEWFNEQFF.

Only a few counts were recorded for this clonotype. The chain recombines TRBV12-3 or TRBV12-4 with TRBJ2-7, with D possibly being TRBD1 or TRBD2 (5 bases each). Trimming left V 6 bases short and J 0 bases short, with 15 bases between. The CDR3 runs 15 residues. The CDR3 spells CASRRDASPSYEQYF. The CDR3 nucleotides read TGTGCCAGCAGAAGGGACGCCTCTCCCTCCTACGAGCAGTACTTC.

This clonotype was seen a handful of times. The chain recombines TRBV7-3 with TRBJ2-1; D possibly matches TRBD1 or TRBD2 (5 bases each). The CDR3 runs to 15 residues. Germline V lookup: CDR1 SGHTA, CDR2 FQGTGA. Trimming cost V 4 bases and J 7 bases, with 17 bases left between them. CDR3 nucleotides: TGTGCCAGCAGCTATTTAAGGGGAGAAAGGAATGAGCAGTTCTTC. It translates to CASSYLRGERNEQFF.

This clonotype was detected ten times or more. The chain uses TRBV5-1 and TRBJ2-2, with D hard to call. V gave up 0 bases and J gave up 7 bases, with 7 bases separating them. Germline loops: CDR1 SGHRS, CDR2 YFSETQ. This CDR3 is built from 13 residues. The CDR3 nucleotides read TGCGCCAGCAGCTTGGAAGTCATCGGGGAGCTGTTTTTT. Its protein product is CASSLEVIGELFF.

This clonotype was seen only a few times. V and J are TRBV7-6 and TRBJ2-2; no clear D gene. The CDR3 sequence is 13 residues long. V lost 3 bases to trimming and J lost 6 bases, with 8 bases between them. From germline, CDR1 is SGHVS and CDR2 FNYEAQ. The CDR3, as DNA: TGTGCCAGCAGCTTCAAGGGATCCGGGGAGCTGTTTTTT. It encodes CASSFKGSGELFF.

This clonotype occurred many times. The rearrangement uses TRBV7-2 and TRBJ1-4; maybe TRBD1 (6 bases). V was clipped by 5 bases and J by 3 bases, with 19 bases between them. The CDR3 totals 17 residues. From germline, CDR1 is SGHTA and CDR2 FQGNSA. The CDR3 protein is CASSVPSGGGSNEKLFF. Here the CDR3 DNA reads TGTGCCAGCAGCGTCCCCTCGGGGGGGGGCTCTAATGAAAAACTGTTTTTT.

This clonotype was observed at least ten times. The chain employs TRBV3-1 and TRBJ2-7; TRBD1 might be the D (5 bases). Germline loops: CDR1 LGHDT, CDR2 YNNKEL (reference sequence). CDR3 length: 13 amino acids. The V end was cut by 5 bases, the J end by 8 bases, with 16 bases between. For the CDR3, the DNA is TGTGCCAGCAGCGGGGTCTCACAGGCCAAGCAGTACTTC. It encodes CASSGVSQAKQYF.

The chain is built from TRBV29-1 and TRBJ1-1; D is undetermined. V was pared by 2 bases and J by 1 base, with 8 bases between. Germline V gives CDR1 SQVTM, CDR2 ANQGSEA. CDR3 length: 13 residues. The CDR3 region has the DNA TGCAGCGTTGAATTGGCAGCGAACACTGAAGCTTTCTTT. Protein sequence: CSVELAANTEAFF.

The sample holds a few counts of this clonotype. This chain connects TRBV20-1 to TRBJ2-3; TRBD2 agrees at 7 bases. V lost 1 base and J lost 0; bases outside the gene matches: 7. The CDR3 covers 16 residues. Germline loops: CDR1 DFQATT, CDR2 SNEGSKA (reference sequence). Written as DNA, the CDR3 is TGCAGTGCTAGAGCTCCGATTAGCGGGAGCACAGATACGCAGTATTTT. This encodes CSARAPISGSTDTQYF.

This clonotype was detected ten times or more. The CDR3 loop is CASSLDGGGAEAFF. The CDR3 DNA sequence: TGTGCCAGCAGTTTGGACGGGGGAGGGGCTGAAGCTTTCTTT. The V and J genes are TRBV6-5 and TRBJ1-1; possibly TRBD1 for D (5 bases). CDR3 length equals 14 residues. Germline loops: CDR1 MNHEY, CDR2 SVGAGI. V was clipped by 4 bases and J by 6 bases, with 15 bases between them.

The gene calls are TRBV18 and TRBJ2-3; D is unresolved. The V end was cut by 3 bases, the J end by 4 bases, with 14 bases between. The CDR3 has 15 amino acids. CDR1 is KGHSH and CDR2 is LQKENI in the germline V gene. In nucleotides, the CDR3 is TGTGCCAGCTCACCTCGGGTTAGGGCCCCAGATACGCAGTATTTT. Translation: CASSPRVRAPDTQYF.

The chain uses TRBV24-1 and TRBJ2-3; D is unresolved. The CDR3 loop spans 14 amino acids. The germline V gene encodes CDR1 KGHDR and CDR2 SFDVKD. V gave up 1 base and J gave up 2 bases, with 6 bases separating them. CDR3 bases: TGTGCCACCAGTGATTTTGACAACACAGATACGCAGTATTTT. Translation gives CATSDFDNTDTQYF.

There are many counts of this clonotype. The rearrangement joins TRBV7-2 to TRBJ2-5, with D hard to call. The germline V and J ends were trimmed by 7 bases and 1 base, with 13 bases remaining between them. This CDR3 is built from 14 residues. Germline loops: CDR1 SGHTA, CDR2 FQGNSA. CDR3 DNA: TGTGCCAGCAACCGGGTCGTGTCCCAAGAGACCCAGTACTTC. Its translation is CASNRVVSQETQYF.

This clonotype was detected a few times. The chain uses TRBV18 and TRBJ2-7, with 8 bases matching TRBD1. This CDR3 spans 16 amino acids. The ends lost 1 base at V and 0 bases at J; junction bases unmatched: 5. CDR1 is KGHSH and CDR2 is LQKENI in the germline V gene. CDR3 in amino acids: CASSPRVTGGSYEQYF. The CDR3 DNA follows: TGTGCCAGCTCACCACGGGTAACAGGGGGCTCCTACGAGCAGTACTTC.

This clonotype was observed a few times. The V gene is TRBV19, the J gene TRBJ2-3; 8 nucleotides match TRBD2. This CDR3 is 14 amino acids long. The junction had 8 bases not matched to a gene; V was cut back by 8 bases and J by 4 bases. Germline V gene sequence: CDR1 LNHDA, CDR2 SQIVND (reference sequence). CDR3 sequence (DNA): TGTGCCAGTCAGGCAAGCGGGAGCCCAGATACGCAGTATTTT. It encodes CASQASGSPDTQYF.

This clonotype came up many times. The chain links TRBV5-1 to TRBJ2-1; tentatively, D is TRBD2 (6 bases). V was pared by 0 bases and J by 10 bases, with 20 bases between. The CDR3 spans 16 residues. Per germline, CDR1 SGHRS and CDR2 YFSETQ. CDR3 bases: TGCGCCAGCAGCTTGGAGATTGGCGGGACCTTTATGGAGCAGTTCTTC. It specifies CASSLEIGGTFMEQFF.

The sample holds many counts of this clonotype. The rearrangement uses TRBV12-3 or TRBV12-4 and TRBJ1-1, with TRBD1 identical over 7 bases. Trimming at V came to 5 bases and at J to 3 bases, leaving 6 bases not matched to a gene. The CDR3 extends over 14 amino acids. CDR3: CASSIQRGHTEAFF. The CDR3 bases are TGTGCCAGCAGTATACAAAGGGGGCACACTGAAGCTTTCTTT.

There are a few counts of this clonotype. The rearrangement uses TRBV6-5 and TRBJ2-7, with unresolved D. Per germline, CDR1 MNHEY and CDR2 SVGAGI. V was cut by 0 bases and J by 2 bases, with 14 bases left in between. The CDR3 is 16 amino acids. The chain's CDR3 is CASSYSLWDRAYEQYF. The CDR3 nucleotides read TGTGCCAGCAGTTACTCGCTTTGGGATCGGGCCTACGAGCAGTACTTC.

This clonotype was observed many times. The rearrangement links TRBV4-3 to TRBJ1-6, with D possibly matching TRBD1 (5 bases). From germline, CDR1 is LGHNA and CDR2 YSLEER. The CDR3 consists of 14 residues. Trimming removed 0 bases from V and 7 bases from J, with 7 bases in between. The CDR3 nucleotides read TGCGCCAGCAGCCAAGATTGGGGGAATTCACCCCTCCACTTT. It yields the protein CASSQDWGNSPLHF.

This clonotype was detected only a few times. This chain joins TRBV6-1 and TRBJ2-3; perhaps TRBD2 as D (5 bases). Germline V CDR1 and CDR2: MNHNS, SASEGT. The CDR3 is made up of 17 amino acids. V shed 6 bases and J shed 1 base, with 20 bases lying between them. CDR3 nucleotides: TGTGCCAGCAGGACCTCAATGCGGGTTTTTGGCACAGATACGCAGTATTTT. This sequence encodes CASRTSMRVFGTDTQYF.

This clonotype was picked up a small number of times. This chain uses TRBV7-2 with TRBJ2-5, with D unresolved. Trimming took 8 bases from V and 5 from J, leaving 9 bases between them. Germline CDR1 and CDR2: SGHTA and FQGNSA. The CDR3 covers 11 residues. Written as DNA, the CDR3 is TGTGCCAGCCAAGAGTTCGAGACCCAGTACTTC. This codes for CASQEFETQYF. The whole variable domain, filled in from reference TRBV7-2 and TRBJ2-5, reads GAGVSQSPSNKVTEKGKDVELRCDPISGHTALYWYRQSLGQGLEFLIYFQGNSAPDKSGLPSDRFSAERTGGSVSTLTIQRTQQEDSAVYLCASQEFETQYFGPGTRLLVL.

This clonotype showed up many times. The chain carries TRBV20-1 and TRBJ1-1; D remains unclear. The CDR3 is 13 amino acids. The germline V gene encodes CDR1 DFQATT and CDR2 SNEGSKA (reference sequence). Trimming took off 1 base at V and 1 base at J, with 7 bases between the two ends. Here the CDR3 DNA reads TGCAGTGCTAGAGGCCGTAAGAACACTGAAGCTTTCTTT. Amino acids: CSARGRKNTEAFF.

As for this clonotype: At one end, the junction sequence differs from germline, possibly due to a read error. The chain uses TRBV3-1 and TRBJ2-7; TRBD2 matches 8 bases. Looked up from germline, CDR1 is LGHDT and CDR2 is YNNKEL (reference sequence). This CDR3 is 18 amino acids long. CDR3 loop: CASTQALPTGTSPYEQYF. The DNA for the CDR3 is TGTGCCAGCACCCAAGCCTTGCCGACCGGGACTAGTCCCTACGAGCAGTACTTC.

This clonotype was observed a few times. The chain uses TRBV25-1 and TRBJ1-5, with TRBD1 matching 12 bases. CDR3 length: 18 residues. The germline gives CDR1 MGHDK, CDR2 SYGVNS. Germline trimming cut 3 bases from V and 2 bases from J; bases unmatched to any gene: 8. The chain's CDR3 is CASSDGTGGIKGNQPQHF. The CDR3 bases are TGTGCCAGCAGTGATGGGACAGGGGGCATTAAAGGCAATCAGCCCCAGCATTTT.